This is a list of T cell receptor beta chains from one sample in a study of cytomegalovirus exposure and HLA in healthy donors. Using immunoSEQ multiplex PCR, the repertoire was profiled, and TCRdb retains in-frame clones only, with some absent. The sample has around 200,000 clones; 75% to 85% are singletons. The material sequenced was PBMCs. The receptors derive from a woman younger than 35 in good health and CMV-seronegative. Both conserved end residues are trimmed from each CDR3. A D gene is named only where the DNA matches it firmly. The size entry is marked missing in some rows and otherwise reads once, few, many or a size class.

CDR3: ASSLVGATNEKLF
V: TRBV4-2
size: .
J: TRBJ1-4
D: .

CDR3: ASSQGQEPSYEQY
V: TRBV27
size: .
J: TRBJ2-7
D: TRBD1

CDR3: ASSDMGRQVDEQY
V: TRBV2
size: .
J: TRBJ2-7
D: .

CDR3: ASSLAGGTNEKLF
V: TRBV7-6
size: .
J: TRBJ1-4
D: TRBD1

CDR3: ASSFYGTPITLSGNTIY
V: TRBV11-2
size: .
J: TRBJ1-3
D: .

CDR3: ASSPPSPDNEQF
V: TRBV18
size: .
J: TRBJ2-1
D: .

CDR3: ASSLASGGRTDTQY
V: TRBV7-9
size: .
J: TRBJ2-3
D: .

CDR3: ASVLLNTGELF
V: TRBV27
size: .
J: TRBJ2-2
D: .

CDR3: ASSSWDSIMNTEAF
V: TRBV2
size: .
J: TRBJ1-1
D: TRBD1

CDR3: ASSLGTGVQETQY
V: TRBV27
size: .
J: TRBJ2-5
D: TRBD1

CDR3: ASSPREETQY
V: TRBV5-1
size: .
J: TRBJ2-5
D: .

CDR3: ASSPRRGETQY
V: TRBV18
size: once
J: TRBJ2-5
D: .

CDR3: ASSPRGINSDTQY
V: TRBV6-4
size: once
J: TRBJ2-3
D: .

CDR3: ASGPSRLMNTGELF
V: TRBV12-5
size: .
J: TRBJ2-2
D: .

CDR3: ASSHGGQSYEQY
V: TRBV4-1
size: .
J: TRBJ2-7
D: .

CDR3: ASSPHRVNTEAF
V: TRBV2
size: .
J: TRBJ1-1
D: .

CDR3: ASVLGTGEFRRPHLCYEQY
V: TRBV21-1
size: few
J: TRBJ2-7
D: .

CDR3: ASSSQGPTNTEAF
V: TRBV5-1
size: .
J: TRBJ1-1
D: .

CDR3: ASSQGTGEEKLF
V: TRBV7-9
size: few
J: TRBJ1-4
D: TRBD1

CDR3: ASPAGGDDTQY
V: TRBV6-5
size: .
J: TRBJ2-3
D: TRBD2

CDR3: ASSLRLAGGGAQY
V: TRBV27
size: once
J: TRBJ2-3
D: TRBD2

CDR3: ASSLGAYSNQPQH
V: TRBV7-8
size: .
J: TRBJ1-5
D: .

CDR3: ASRRDRNSGNTIY
V: TRBV2
size: .
J: TRBJ1-3
D: TRBD1

CDR3: ASSYPGLGGTDTQY
V: TRBV6-5
size: .
J: TRBJ2-3
D: TRBD2

CDR3: ASSVEGGDSTDTQY
V: TRBV9
size: .
J: TRBJ2-3
D: .

CDR3: ASSRDRGDGANVLT
V: TRBV27
size: once
J: TRBJ2-6
D: TRBD1

CDR3: SVVGAERLSTDTQY
V: TRBV29-1
size: .
J: TRBJ2-3
D: .

CDR3: ASSLIGGQSYQPQH
V: TRBV28
size: once
J: TRBJ1-5
D: .

CDR3: ASSFGMGTEAF
V: TRBV27
size: .
J: TRBJ1-1
D: .

CDR3: ASSPLADDEQY
V: TRBV7-3
size: .
J: TRBJ2-7
D: .

CDR3: ASSLAVGYT
V: TRBV5-1
size: .
J: TRBJ1-2
D: .

CDR3: ATETGTGGSQPQH
V: TRBV10-2
size: .
J: TRBJ1-5
D: TRBD1

CDR3: ASSLIANTGELF
V: TRBV7-3
size: .
J: TRBJ2-2
D: .

CDR3: ASSPDASGDYEQY
V: TRBV7-9
size: few
J: .
D: .

CDR3: ASSSDWGVYNEQF
V: TRBV5-1
size: .
J: TRBJ2-1
D: .

CDR3: ASSLAPGKSYEQY
V: TRBV5-1
size: .
J: TRBJ2-7
D: .

CDR3: ASSQQVYEQY
V: TRBV6-6
size: .
J: .
D: .

CDR3: ASSFWTRGNEKLF
V: TRBV7-9
size: .
J: TRBJ1-4
D: .

CDR3: ASFPLSSNTDTQY
V: TRBV7-2
size: few
J: TRBJ2-3
D: .

CDR3: SVAPYWQETQY
V: TRBV29-1
size: .
J: TRBJ2-5
D: .